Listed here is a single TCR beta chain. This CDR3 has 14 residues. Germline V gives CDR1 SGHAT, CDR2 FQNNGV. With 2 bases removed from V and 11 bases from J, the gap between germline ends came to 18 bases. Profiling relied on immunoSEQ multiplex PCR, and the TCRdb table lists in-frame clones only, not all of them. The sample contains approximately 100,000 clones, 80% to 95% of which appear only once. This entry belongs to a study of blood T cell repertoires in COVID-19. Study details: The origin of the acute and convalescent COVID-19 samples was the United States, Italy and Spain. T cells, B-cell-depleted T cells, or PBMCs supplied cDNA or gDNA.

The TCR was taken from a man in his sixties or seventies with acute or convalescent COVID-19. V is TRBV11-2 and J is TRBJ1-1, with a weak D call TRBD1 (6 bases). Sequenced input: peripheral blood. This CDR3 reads CASSLNHVQGRAFF. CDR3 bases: TGTGCCAGCAGCTTAAATCATGTGCAGGGGCGTGCTTTCTTT.